A single T cell receptor (beta chain) is shown here with its context. The source of the sample is a study of blood T cell repertoires in COVID-19. Background on the study: COVID-19 samples collected from the United States, Italy and Spain covered acute and convalescent phases.

Study processing details: Amplification of reference gene primers was used by the study to estimate nucleated cell counts. Using immunoSEQ multiplex PCR, the repertoire was profiled, and TCRdb retains in-frame clones only, with some absent. V and J calls and clone size are those listed in that table; D and trimming were worked out from the DNA. Found here are approximately 360,000 clones, roughly 89% of them singletons; the top ten hold 5% to 8.5%. The CDR3 is made up of 14 amino acids. Between the trimmed V and J ends, which lost 8 bases and 4 bases, there was a span of 15 bases. Germline V gives CDR1 MNHEY, CDR2 SMNVEV (reference sequence).

Sequencing was performed on peripheral blood. The clonotype comes from a man between 18 and 29 years old with active or convalescent COVID-19. The chain couples TRBV27 to TRBJ1-5; the D gene is possibly TRBD1 (5 bases). The CDR3: CASGVGGENQPQHF. The CDR3 nucleotides read TGTGCCAGCGGGGTGGGGGGGGAAAATCAGCCCCAGCATTTT.